A selection of T cell receptor beta chains follows, all from one sample in a study of blood T cells in healthy people across ages. TCRdb used MiXCR to reprocess the 5' RACE reads, holding one entry per CDR3 protein. This sample has hundreds of thousands of distinct CDR3 sequences; 32% occur once, and the top ten carry roughly 14%. The sequenced sample consisted of blood. The receptors originated from an elderly woman in good health. The CDR3 runs from the conserved cysteine through the conserved F or W. The D gene is left open where the match is weak. The size entry is marked missing in some rows and otherwise reads once, few, many or a size class.

>NA|TRBV6-1|TRBJ1-1|NA
CASTPVGGANTEAFF
TGTGCCAGCACCCCGGTGGGGGGGGCGAACACTGAAGCTTTCTTT
>TRBD2|TRBV29-1|TRBJ2-7|many
CSAQGTSGGSYEQYF
TGCAGCGCTCAGGGTACTAGCGGGGGTTCGTACGAGCAGTACTTC
>TRBD1|TRBV12-3/TRBV12-4|TRBJ2-7|once
CASSTPGQDYEQYF
TGTGCCAGCAGTACACCGGGACAGGACTACGAGCAGTACTTC
>TRBD1|TRBV12-3/TRBV12-4|TRBJ2-7|many
CASSLVQGAYEQYF
TGTGCCAGCAGTTTAGTCCAGGGGGCCTACGAGCAGTACTTC
>TRBD2|TRBV6-1|TRBJ2-2|few
CASGTSVNTGELFF
TGTGCCAGCGGGACTAGTGTTAACACCGGGGAGCTGTTTTTT
>NA|TRBV3-1|TRBJ2-7|few
CASSGGSTSYEQYF
TGTGCCAGCAGCGGAGGCTCGACGTCCTACGAGCAGTACTTC
>NA|TRBV7-2|TRBJ1-5|few
CASSLHPGEGPQHF
TGTGCCAGCAGCTTACATCCAGGCGAAGGGCCCCAGCATTTT
>NA|TRBV6-5|TRBJ2-3|many
CASAGTFGTDTQYF
TGTGCCAGCGCGGGGACATTTGGCACAGATACGCAGTATTTT
>TRBD2|TRBV11-2|TRBJ2-1|many
CASSYGGLVSYEQFF
TGTGCCAGCAGCTACGGGGGACTAGTGTCCTATGAGCAGTTCTTC
>NA|TRBV10-3|TRBJ2-7|NA
CAISGTSQEAQYF
TGTGCCATCAGCGGGACTTCTCAAGAGGCCCAGTACTTC
>NA|TRBV4-1|TRBJ2-1|few
CASSQLGLGTHSYDEQFF
TGCGCCAGCAGCCAACTTGGCCTCGGAACCCACTCCTACGATGAGCAGTTCTTC
>NA|TRBV3-1|TRBJ2-1|few
CASSQAGVSGADNEQFF
TGTGCCAGCAGCCAAGCGGGGGTTAGCGGCGCGGACAATGAGCAGTTCTTC
>NA|TRBV5-1|TRBJ2-1|many
CASSPGETYNEQFF
TGCGCCAGCAGCCCAGGCGAGACCTACAATGAGCAGTTCTTC
>TRBD1|TRBV3-1|TRBJ2-1|NA
CANTKDRGYYNEQFF
TGTGCCAACACCAAGGACAGGGGGTACTACAATGAGCAGTTCTTC